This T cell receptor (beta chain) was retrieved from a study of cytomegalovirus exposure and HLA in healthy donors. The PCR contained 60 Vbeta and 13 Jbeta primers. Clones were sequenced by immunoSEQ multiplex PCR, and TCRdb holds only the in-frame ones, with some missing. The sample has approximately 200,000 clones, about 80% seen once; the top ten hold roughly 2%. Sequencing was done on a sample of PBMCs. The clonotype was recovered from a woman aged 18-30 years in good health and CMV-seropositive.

This chain's CDR3 is CASSHRQYSNQPQHF. The CDR3 DNA reads as TGTGCCAGCAGCCATAGACAGTATAGCAATCAGCCCCAGCATTTT. The chain couples TRBV12-1 to TRBJ1-5; TRBD1, the table's D call, was not compared with the DNA. TRBV12-1 is a listed pseudogene. The CDR3 length is 15 residues.